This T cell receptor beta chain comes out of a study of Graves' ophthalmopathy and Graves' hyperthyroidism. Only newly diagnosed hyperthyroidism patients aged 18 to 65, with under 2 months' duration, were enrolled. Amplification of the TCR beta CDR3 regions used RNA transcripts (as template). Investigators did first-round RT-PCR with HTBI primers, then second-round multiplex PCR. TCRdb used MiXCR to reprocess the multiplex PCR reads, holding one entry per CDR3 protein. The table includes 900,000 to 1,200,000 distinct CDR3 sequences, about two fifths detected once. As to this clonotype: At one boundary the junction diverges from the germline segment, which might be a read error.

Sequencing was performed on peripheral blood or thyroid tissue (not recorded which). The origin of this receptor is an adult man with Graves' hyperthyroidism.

CDR3 loop: CAINSPRGENTEAF. The CDR3 nucleotides read TGTGCCATCAACAGCCCCAGGGGGGAGAACACTGAAGCTTTC. V usage is TRBV10-3 and J usage is TRBJ2-6; TRBD1 might be the D (7 bases). The CDR3 extends over 14 amino acids. CDR1 and CDR2 (germline): ENHRY, SYGVKD.